This T cell receptor (beta chain) originates from a study of cytomegalovirus exposure and HLA in healthy donors (dated by TCRdb to the late 2010s). Context from the whole study: The 650 to 750 repertoires of the first cohort and the 110 or so validation repertoires were produced on the same platform, according to a later analysis. The study aimed to test whether signatures of past pathogen exposure could be identified by cataloging public T cell receptors. To predict cytomegalovirus infection status, the study combined high-throughput TCR immunosequencing, statistical association of individual TCRs with disease status, and machine learning. In addition to the first cohort of 666 subjects, a separate validation cohort of approximately 120 different subjects was used.

To prepare the library, the immunoSEQ multiplex PCR assay was applied. The original pipeline was this. A statistical classification framework was developed to diagnose cytomegalovirus status using the catalog of TCR beta chain sequences. TCRdb retrieved this table from immuneACCESS and kept in-frame rearrangements only. Not all clones are present; in checked studies, unresolved V genes account for under half, and no reason is known for the remainder. V, J and clone size derive from that table, while D and trimming were established from the DNA sequence. This sample gives roughly 220,000 clones in total; approximately 90% of them show up just once. 1% to 1.2% of the sample comes from the top ten. The CDR3 sequence holds 14 residues, the cysteine and phenylalanine included. Solely the CDR3 DNA is kept, with 42 bases framed from the first base. Via the germline V gene, CDR1 is SQVTM and CDR2 ANQGSEA. V is shortened by 0 bases, J by 4 bases, and the region joining them spans 10 bases.

Separate from the approximately 670-subject first cohort, the validation cohort of about 120 subjects was the group to which the donors belonged. The sample holds one count of this clone. Its target antigen remains unknown. The sample holds no much larger clone one base away, and base qualities are not on file. Broad study findings and their caveats: Most TCR sequences were seen in very few donors, while some public TCRs were found in many individuals. Subsequent analysis determined that TCRs grouped into clusters in the first cohort also showed a tendency toward co-occurrence across the roughly 130 validation repertoires, and 94% of cluster scores exceeded 0. Cytomegalovirus status was reported to be diagnosed by the classifier with high specificity and sensitivity in both the original and validation cohorts. A later analysis lacked HLA typing for the validation cohort, so it scored co-occurrence in that cohort across all 110 or so repertoires. The study listed 150 to 200 TCR beta chains as associated with cytomegalovirus. A few of the identified cytomegalovirus-associated TCR beta chains were confirmed in vitro to be specific for cytomegalovirus antigens. According to the authors, the approach could potentially be generalized to other disease states and immunological phenotypes.

Sequencing was done on a sample of PBMCs. The sequence is built from TRBV29-1 and TRBJ2-1; TRBD2 might be the D gene, on 5 matching bases. This receptor was obtained from a woman aged 18-29 years in good health and CMV-seronegative. The sequenced DNA is TGCAGCGTTGAAGATCAAGCGGTTTACAATGAGCAGTTCTTC. This yields the protein CSVEDQAVYNEQFF.